This passage covers 29 T cell receptor beta chains from one sample sequenced in a study of beta chain features in type 1 diabetes. The whole isolated RNA underwent reverse transcription, so sequencing captured expressed TCRB transcripts. Using immunoSEQ multiplex PCR, the repertoire was profiled, and TCRdb retains in-frame clones only, with some absent. This sample yields some 240,000 clones, of which roughly 17% are seen a single time; approximately 0.086% belongs to the top ten. Whole-study results and caveats: Type 1 diabetes patients had moderately but significantly shorter TCRB CDR3s in all four CD4+ subsets.

These TCRs' antigens remain unknown. The material sequenced was naive CD4+ T cells from blood. Receptors were obtained from a man between 25 and 39 years old with type 1 diabetes.

V and J are TRBV23-1 and TRBJ1-2; TRBD1 is a possible D gene (6 bases). TRBV23-1 is designated an ORF whose function remains uncertain. V lost 4 bases and J 2 bases, leaving 11 bases between the germline ends. The CDR3 is made up of 14 amino acids. This CDR3 is CASSPTDRNYGYTF. DNA of the CDR3: TGCGCCAGCAGTCCGACAGACAGGAACTATGGCTACACCTTC.

Only a few counts were recorded for this clone. The J gene is TRBJ2-7, the V gene TRBV15; D possibly matches TRBD1 or TRBD2 (5 bases each). CDR3 length: 14 residues. Germline-derived CDR1 and CDR2 are LNHNV and YYDKDF (reference sequence). V was cut by 6 bases and J by 4 bases, with 16 bases left in between. The chain's CDR3 is CATRKTGTSYEQYF. CDR3 bases: TGTGCCACCAGAAAGACTGGGACCTCTTACGAGCAGTACTTC.

The chain links TRBV5-6 to TRBJ2-7; D is tentatively TRBD1 or TRBD2 (5 bases each). V lost 4 bases, J lost 0 bases, and 17 bases lay in between. CDR3 size: 16 residues. In germline, CDR1 is SGHDT, CDR2 YYEEEE. CDR3 in amino acids: CASSPWGRDSSYEQYF. CDR3 coding DNA: TGTGCCAGCAGCCCTTGGGGCCGGGATAGCTCCTACGAGCAGTACTTC.

The rearrangement links TRBV19 to TRBJ2-1; D not resolved. V lost 5 bases and J 7 bases, leaving 9 bases between the germline ends. This CDR3 contains 12 residues. Germline CDR1 and CDR2: LNHDA and SQIVND (reference sequence). The CDR3 DNA reads TGTGCCAGTAGTGTAGGGTGGAATGAGCAGTTCTTC. Protein sequence: CASSVGWNEQFF.

This clone occurred a few times. The rearrangement joins TRBV29-1 to TRBJ2-5, with D possibly called TRBD1 or TRBD2 (5 bases each). V dropped 4 bases and J dropped 4 bases, with 7 bases sitting between them. There are 11 residues in the CDR3. Germline V lookup: CDR1 SQVTM, CDR2 ANQGSEA. The CDR3 loop reads CSVGDGETQYF. The CDR3 DNA is TGCAGCGTTGGGGACGGAGAGACCCAGTACTTC.

This clone was seen a handful of times. The chain employs TRBV7-2 and TRBJ2-5; TRBD1 might be the D (6 bases). Germline-derived CDR1 and CDR2 are SGHTA and FQGNSA. This CDR3 has 14 residues. V was trimmed by 5 bases and J by 4 bases, leaving 14 bases between them. CDR3 DNA sequence: TGTGCCAGCAGCCCCCAAACAGGGCGAGAGACCCAGTACTTC. Its protein product is CASSPQTGRETQYF.

This clone was picked up a small number of times. J is TRBJ2-1 and V is TRBV9; 9 nucleotides align to TRBD2. Losses at the gene ends were 0 bases for V and 8 bases for J; bases not matched to a gene: 9. The germline CDR1 and CDR2 sequences are SGDLS and YYNGEE. There are 16 residues in the CDR3. CDR3 DNA sequence: TGTGCCAGCAGCGTAGCTGGTCTAGCGGGAAGGGATGAGCAGTTCTTC. As protein: CASSVAGLAGRDEQFF.

The chain has TRBV28 and TRBJ1-1; D remains unclear. The CDR3 contains 12 residues. V lost 1 base and J 3 bases, leaving 3 bases between the germline ends. The germline CDR1 and CDR2 sequences are MDHEN and SYDVKM. CDR3 region: CASSLLDTEAFF. The CDR3 nucleotides read TGTGCCAGCAGTTTATTGGACACTGAAGCTTTCTTT.

This chain uses TRBV5-1 with TRBJ2-1, with 7 bases identical to TRBD2. The V segment lost 5 bases and the J segment 5 bases; nucleotides outside the gene matches: 25. Per the germline V gene, CDR1 is SGHRS and CDR2 is YFSETQ. The CDR3 runs 20 residues. The CDR3 nucleotides read TGCGCCAGCAGTATATCGAGCGGGAATCTTAGAGCTCGATTGAACAATGAGCAGTTCTTC. Amino acids: CASSISSGNLRARLNNEQFF.

This clone occurred a few times. The chain recombines TRBV29-1 with TRBJ2-3; D is tentatively TRBD1 or TRBD2 (5 bases each). The germline V gene encodes CDR1 SQVTM and CDR2 ANQGSEA. Between the trimmed V and J ends, which lost 7 bases and 3 bases, there was a span of 14 bases. There are 13 residues in the CDR3. The CDR3 here is CSAPGPLTDTQYF. CDR3 nucleotides: TGCAGCGCCCCGGGGCCCCTGACAGATACGCAGTATTTT.

Only a few counts were recorded for this clone. The rearrangement links TRBV7-8 to TRBJ2-1; 9 bases line up with TRBD2. The V gene's germline CDR1 is SGHVS and CDR2 FQNEAQ. V lost 4 bases to trimming and J lost 8 bases; unmatched junction nucleotides: 6. The CDR3 spans 14 residues. The DNA of the CDR3 is TGTGCCAGCAGCTCAGGACTAGCGACGGATGAGCAGTTCTTC. Translating gives CASSSGLATDEQFF.

The genes are TRBV7-9 and TRBJ2-5; 14 bases agree with TRBD2. Germline values: CDR1 SEHNR, CDR2 FQNEAQ (reference sequence). This CDR3 contains 19 residues. The ends lost 4 bases at V and 4 bases at J; junction bases unmatched: 14. The CDR3 bases are TGTGCCAGCAGCTCCGGAAGGGGGACTAGCGGGAGCCAGGGAGAGACCCAGTACTTC. Protein product: CASSSGRGTSGSQGETQYF.

The genes are TRBV30 and TRBJ2-5, with TRBD1 identical over 11 bases. CDR1 is GTSNPN, CDR2 SVGIG, per germline (reference sequence). The CDR3 spans 14 residues. V was pared by 3 bases and J by 5 bases, with 5 bases of the junction left unmatched. The CDR3 DNA is TGTGCCTGGAGCCGGACAGGGGGCAGGGAGACCCAGTACTTC. This codes for CAWSRTGGRETQYF. Full variable domain (rest looked up from reference TRBV30 and TRBJ2-5): SQTIHQWPATLVQPVGSPLSLECTVEGTSNPNLYWYRQAAGRGLQLLFYSVGIGQISSEVPQNLSASRPQDRQFILSSKKLLLSDSGFYLCAWSRTGGRETQYFGPGTRLLVL.

A few counts support this clone. CDR3 nucleotide sequence: TGTGCCAGCAGCCGCGACAATCAGCCCCAGCATTTT. This encodes CASSRDNQPQHF. The V call is TRBV27, the J call TRBJ1-5; D not resolved. Between the trimmed V and J ends, which lost 6 bases and 3 bases, there was a span of 6 bases. Germline V lookup: CDR1 MNHEY, CDR2 SMNVEV (reference sequence). This CDR3 spans 12 amino acids.

This clone was counted only a few times. The rearrangement uses TRBV15 and TRBJ2-2; D ambiguous. V dropped 5 bases and J dropped 7 bases, with 8 bases sitting between them. CDR1 is LNHNV, CDR2 YYDKDF, per germline (reference sequence). The CDR3 has 12 residues. CDR3 residues: CATSLRDGELFF. The CDR3 nucleotides read TGTGCCACCAGCCTTAGGGACGGGGAGCTGTTTTTT.

The chain recombines TRBV13 with TRBJ2-1, with TRBD2 matching 11 bases. This CDR3 has 17 residues. J lost 4 bases, V lost 1 base, and 6 bases had no gene match. Germline V lookup: CDR1 PRHDT, CDR2 FYEKMQ (reference sequence). DNA for the CDR3: TGTGCCAGCAGCTTAGAGTTAACTAGCGGGAGTTACAATGAGCAGTTCTTC. Translated, it gives CASSLELTSGSYNEQFF.

The chain joins TRBV20-1 to TRBJ2-1; 9 nucleotides align to TRBD1. The CDR3 contains 11 residues. Germline loops: CDR1 DFQATT, CDR2 SNEGSKA (reference sequence). V lost 5 bases, J lost 10 bases, and 3 bases stayed unmatched. The CDR3, as DNA: TGCAGTGCTTACAGGGGGCGAGAGCAGTTCTTC. Encoded protein: CSAYRGREQFF.

The gene calls are TRBV9 and TRBJ2-3; 7 nucleotides line up with TRBD2. The length of the CDR3 is 16 residues. Per germline, CDR1 SGDLS and CDR2 YYNGEE. The trim removed 0 bases at V and 2 bases at J, leaving 6 bases unmatched. The CDR3 nucleotides are TGTGCCAGCAGCGTAGACGGGGGGATTGTCACAGATACGCAGTATTTT. Translation gives CASSVDGGIVTDTQYF.

The chain carries TRBV25-1 and TRBJ2-5, with 8 positions matching TRBD1. Germline CDR1 and CDR2: MGHDK and SYGVNS. J was trimmed by 6 bases and V by 3 bases; bases with no gene match: 6. This CDR3 comprises 14 residues. The chain's CDR3 is CASSEGQGAQTQYF. As DNA, the CDR3 is TGTGCCAGCAGTGAGGGTCAGGGGGCGCAGACCCAGTACTTC. Complete variable domain (other parts from reference TRBV25-1 and TRBJ2-5): EADIYQTPRYLVIGTGKKITLECSQTMGHDKMYWYQQDPGMELHLIHYSYGVNSTEKGDLSSESTVSRIRTEHFPLTLESARPSHTSQYLCASSEGQGAQTQYFGPGTRLLVL.

Only a few counts were recorded for this clone. J is TRBJ2-1 and V is TRBV10-3; weak D call: TRBD1 (6 bases). V was cut by 3 bases and J by 7 bases, with 10 bases left in between. The CDR3 has 13 residues. Germline assignment: CDR1 ENHRY and CDR2 SYGVKD. The CDR3 nucleotides read TGTGCCATCAGTGAACAGGGTGCTAATGAGCAGTTCTTC. Translated, it gives CAISEQGANEQFF.

J is TRBJ2-1 and V is TRBV7-9; TRBD2 matches at 8 bases. The J segment lost 3 bases and the V segment lost 2 bases, leaving 6 bases of the junction unmatched. The CDR3 extends over 16 amino acids. CDR1 and CDR2 (germline): SEHNR, FQNEAQ (reference sequence). The CDR3 nucleotides read TGTGCCAGCAGCTTACAGCGGGGGCTGAACTACAATGAGCAGTTCTTC. Protein product: CASSLQRGLNYNEQFF. Based on the CDR3 plus reference TRBV7-9 and TRBJ2-1, the full variable domain is DTGVSQNPRHKITKRGQNVTFRCDPISEHNRLYWYRQTLGQGPEFLTYFQNEAQLEKSRLLSDRFSAERPKGSFSTLEIQRTEQGDSAMYLCASSLQRGLNYNEQFFGPGTRLTVL.

A few counts support this clone. The sample holds other DNA sequences that translate to the same CDR3. The chain employs TRBV29-1 and TRBJ1-5, with a weak D call TRBD1 (6 bases). The V gene lost 6 bases and the J gene lost 5 bases, with 14 bases spanning the gap. Germline CDR1 SQVTM, CDR2 ANQGSEA. The CDR3 loop spans 13 amino acids. The CDR3 protein is CSVAAGAYQPQHF. CDR3 bases: TGCAGCGTGGCGGCAGGGGCGTATCAGCCCCAGCATTTT.

There are a few counts of this clone. The V gene is TRBV19, the J gene TRBJ2-6; 8 nucleotides match TRBD1. Germline values: CDR1 LNHDA, CDR2 SQIVND (reference sequence). This CDR3 comprises 17 residues. V lost 5 bases to trimming and J lost 0 bases; unmatched junction nucleotides: 6. CDR3 sequence (DNA): TGTGCCAGTAGTGCTGGGACAGGCATCTCTGGGGCCAACGTCCTGACTTTC. It encodes CASSAGTGISGANVLTF.

This clone turned up a few times. The genes are TRBV29-1 and TRBJ2-1; TRBD1 or TRBD2 may be the D gene (5 bases each). The CDR3 has 12 amino acids. Per the germline V gene, CDR1 is SQVTM and CDR2 is ANQGSEA. V dropped 5 bases and J dropped 6 bases, with 11 bases sitting between them. The CDR3 protein is CSVQGPPNEQFF. The CDR3 nucleotides are TGCAGCGTTCAGGGACCGCCCAATGAGCAGTTCTTC.

The chain joins TRBV10-3 to TRBJ2-1; TRBD2 matches at 7 bases. Losses at the gene ends were 2 bases for V and 6 bases for J; bases not matched to a gene: 1. The germline gives CDR1 ENHRY, CDR2 SYGVKD. This CDR3 contains 13 residues. CDR3 amino acids: CAISEERGNEQFF. The CDR3, as DNA: TGTGCCATCAGTGAGGAGCGGGGCAATGAGCAGTTCTTC.

The chain joins TRBV20-1 to TRBJ2-1; D unresolved. This CDR3 has 11 residues. Germline values: CDR1 DFQATT, CDR2 SNEGSKA (reference sequence). V was pared by 1 base and J by 8 bases, with 6 bases between. For the CDR3, the DNA is TGCAGTGCTAGAGCCCTCGATGAGCAGTTCTTC. Its translation is CSARALDEQFF.

The chain uses TRBV30 and TRBJ1-5; 8 nucleotides match TRBD1. The germline gives CDR1 GTSNPN, CDR2 SVGIG (reference sequence). With 1 base clipped from V and 7 bases from J, the junction kept 3 bases outside the gene matches. The CDR3 loop spans 13 amino acids. CDR3 sequence: CAWSEQGGQPQHF. As DNA, the CDR3 is TGTGCCTGGAGTGAACAGGGGGGACAGCCCCAGCATTTT.

J is TRBJ1-5 and V is TRBV27; no firm D call. The V gene's germline CDR1 is MNHEY and CDR2 SMNVEV (reference sequence). This CDR3 region has 13 residues. V lost 4 bases and J lost 0, with 4 bases in between. The CDR3 reads CASSSLSNQPQHF. DNA for the CDR3: TGTGCCAGCAGTTCCCTTAGCAATCAGCCCCAGCATTTT.

The chain uses TRBV7-9 and TRBJ1-1; 9 bases line up with TRBD1. V shed 5 bases, J shed 5 bases, and the junction held 9 bases outside the gene matches. Germline assignment: CDR1 SEHNR and CDR2 FQNEAQ (reference sequence). This CDR3 spans 15 amino acids. The CDR3 coding sequence is TGTGCCAGCAGCCCACAGGGGGCGGTAAGGACTGAAGCTTTCTTT. Its protein product is CASSPQGAVRTEAFF. Full variable domain (remainder filled in from reference TRBV7-9 and TRBJ1-1): DTGVSQNPRHKITKRGQNVTFRCDPISEHNRLYWYRQTLGQGPEFLTYFQNEAQLEKSRLLSDRFSAERPKGSFSTLEIQRTEQGDSAMYLCASSPQGAVRTEAFFGQGTRLTVV.